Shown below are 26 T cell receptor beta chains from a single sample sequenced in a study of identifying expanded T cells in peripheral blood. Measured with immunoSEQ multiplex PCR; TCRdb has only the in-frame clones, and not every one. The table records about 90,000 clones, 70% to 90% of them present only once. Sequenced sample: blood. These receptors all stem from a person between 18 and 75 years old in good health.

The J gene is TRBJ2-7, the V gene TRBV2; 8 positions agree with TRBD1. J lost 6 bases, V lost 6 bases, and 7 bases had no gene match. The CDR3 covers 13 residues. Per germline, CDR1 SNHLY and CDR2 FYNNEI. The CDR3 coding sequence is TGTGCCAGCAGACGGCTGACAGGGGCCGAGCAGTACTTC. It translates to CASRRLTGAEQYF. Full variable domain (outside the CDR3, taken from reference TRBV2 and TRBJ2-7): EPEVTQTPSHQVTQMGQEVILRCVPISNHLYFYWYRQILGQKVEFLVSFYNNEISEKSEIFDDQFSVERPDGSNFTLKIRSTKLEDSAMYFCASRRLTGAEQYFGPGTRLTVT.

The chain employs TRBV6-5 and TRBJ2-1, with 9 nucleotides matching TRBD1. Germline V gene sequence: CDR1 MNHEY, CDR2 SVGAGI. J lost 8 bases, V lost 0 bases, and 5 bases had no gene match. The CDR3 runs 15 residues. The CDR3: CASSYSGQGIDEQFF. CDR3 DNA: TGTGCCAGCAGTTACTCGGGACAGGGTATCGATGAGCAGTTCTTC.

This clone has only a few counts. Written as DNA, the CDR3 is TGTGCCAGCAGCTTGAACCGGCATAGCAATCAGCCCCAGCATTTT. It encodes CASSLNRHSNQPQHF. This rearrangement joins TRBV5-6 to TRBJ1-5; no reliable D call. Germline V lookup: CDR1 SGHDT, CDR2 YYEEEE. CDR3 length equals 15 residues. The V end was cut by 1 base, the J end by 0 bases, with 8 bases between.

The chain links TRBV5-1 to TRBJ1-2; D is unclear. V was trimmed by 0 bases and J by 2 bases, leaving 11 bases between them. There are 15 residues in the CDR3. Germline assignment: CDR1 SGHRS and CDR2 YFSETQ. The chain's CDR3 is CASSLAGFGNYGYTF. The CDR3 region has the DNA TGCGCCAGCAGCTTGGCCGGGTTTGGAAACTATGGCTACACCTTC.

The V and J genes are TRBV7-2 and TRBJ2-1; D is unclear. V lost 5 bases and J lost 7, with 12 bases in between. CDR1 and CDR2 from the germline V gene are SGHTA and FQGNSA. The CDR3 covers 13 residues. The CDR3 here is CASSPPARNEQFF. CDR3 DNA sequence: TGTGCCAGCAGCCCTCCAGCTAGGAATGAGCAGTTCTTC.

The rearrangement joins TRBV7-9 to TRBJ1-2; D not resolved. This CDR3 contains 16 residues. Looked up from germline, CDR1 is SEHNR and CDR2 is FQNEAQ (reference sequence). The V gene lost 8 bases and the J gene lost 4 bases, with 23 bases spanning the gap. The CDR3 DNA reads TGTGCCAGCGGGGATACAGCGGCCCCTATCCTCTATGGCTACACCTTC. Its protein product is CASGDTAAPILYGYTF.

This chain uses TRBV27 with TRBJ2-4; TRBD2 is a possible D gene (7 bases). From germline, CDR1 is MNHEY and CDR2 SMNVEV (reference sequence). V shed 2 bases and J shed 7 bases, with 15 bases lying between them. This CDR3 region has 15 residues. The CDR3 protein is CASSLRGGAINIQYF. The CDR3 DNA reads TGTGCCAGCAGTTTACGAGGGGGGGCCATTAACATTCAGTACTTC.

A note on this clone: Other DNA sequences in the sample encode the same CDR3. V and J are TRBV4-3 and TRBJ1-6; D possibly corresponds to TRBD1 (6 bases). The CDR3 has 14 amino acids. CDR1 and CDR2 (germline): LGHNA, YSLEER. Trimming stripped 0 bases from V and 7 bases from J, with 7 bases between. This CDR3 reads CASSQEGGNSPLHF. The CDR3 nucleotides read TGCGCCAGCAGCCAAGAAGGGGGAAATTCACCCCTCCACTTT.

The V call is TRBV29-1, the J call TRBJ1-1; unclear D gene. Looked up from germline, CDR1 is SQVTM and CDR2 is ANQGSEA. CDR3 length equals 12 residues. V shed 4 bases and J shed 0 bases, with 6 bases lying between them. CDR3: CSVGTVNTEAFF. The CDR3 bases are TGCAGCGTTGGGACGGTGAACACTGAAGCTTTCTTT.

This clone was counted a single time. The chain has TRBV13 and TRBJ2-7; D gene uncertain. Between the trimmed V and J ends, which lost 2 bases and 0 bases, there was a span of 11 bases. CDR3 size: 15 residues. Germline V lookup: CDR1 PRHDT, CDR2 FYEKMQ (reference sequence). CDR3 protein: CASSLNRWSSYEQYF. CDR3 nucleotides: TGTGCCAGCAGCTTAAACCGATGGAGCTCCTACGAGCAGTACTTC.

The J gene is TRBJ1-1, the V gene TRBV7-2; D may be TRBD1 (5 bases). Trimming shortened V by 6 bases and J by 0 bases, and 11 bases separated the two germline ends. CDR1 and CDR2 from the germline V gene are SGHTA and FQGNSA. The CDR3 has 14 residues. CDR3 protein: CASRKGEVNTEAFF. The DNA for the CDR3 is TGTGCCAGCAGGAAAGGGGAGGTGAACACTGAAGCTTTCTTT.

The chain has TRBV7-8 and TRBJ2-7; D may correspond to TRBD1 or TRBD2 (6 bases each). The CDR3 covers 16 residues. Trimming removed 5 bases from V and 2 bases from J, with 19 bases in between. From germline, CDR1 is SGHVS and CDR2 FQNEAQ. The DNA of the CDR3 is TGTGCCAGCAGCCCCGGGTTGGCAGGGGAGGCCTACGAGCAGTACTTC. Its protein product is CASSPGLAGEAYEQYF.

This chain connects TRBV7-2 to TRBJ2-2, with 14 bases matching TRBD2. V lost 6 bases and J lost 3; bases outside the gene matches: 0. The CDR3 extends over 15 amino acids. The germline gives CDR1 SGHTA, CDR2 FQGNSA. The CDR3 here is CASRGLAGDTGELFF. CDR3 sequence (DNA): TGTGCCAGCAGGGGACTAGCGGGGGACACCGGGGAGCTGTTTTTT.

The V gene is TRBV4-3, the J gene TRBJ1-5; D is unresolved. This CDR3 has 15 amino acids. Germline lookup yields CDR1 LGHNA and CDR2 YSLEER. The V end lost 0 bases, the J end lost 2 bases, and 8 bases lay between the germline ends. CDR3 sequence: CASSQDPAGNQPQHF. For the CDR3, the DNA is TGCGCCAGCAGCCAAGATCCTGCGGGCAATCAGCCCCAGCATTTT.

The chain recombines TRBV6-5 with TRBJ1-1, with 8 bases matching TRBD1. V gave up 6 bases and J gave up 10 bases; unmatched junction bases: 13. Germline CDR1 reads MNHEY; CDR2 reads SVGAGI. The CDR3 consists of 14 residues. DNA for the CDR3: TGTGCCAGCAGACAACCCGGGACAGGCTTAGGAGCTTTCTTT. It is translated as CASRQPGTGLGAFF.

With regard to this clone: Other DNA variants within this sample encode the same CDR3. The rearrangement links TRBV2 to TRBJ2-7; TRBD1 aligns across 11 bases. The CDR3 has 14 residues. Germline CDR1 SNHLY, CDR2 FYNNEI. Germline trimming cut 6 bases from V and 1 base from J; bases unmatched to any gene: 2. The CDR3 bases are TGTGCCAGCAGCCGGGACAGGGGGTCCTACGAGCAGTACTTC. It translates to CASSRDRGSYEQYF.

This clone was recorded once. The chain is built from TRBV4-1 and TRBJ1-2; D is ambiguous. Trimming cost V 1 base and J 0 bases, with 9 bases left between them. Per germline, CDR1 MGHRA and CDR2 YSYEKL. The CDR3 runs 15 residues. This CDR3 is CASSQGRVPNYGYTF. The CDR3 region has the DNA TGCGCCAGCAGCCAAGGAAGGGTCCCTAACTATGGCTACACCTTC.

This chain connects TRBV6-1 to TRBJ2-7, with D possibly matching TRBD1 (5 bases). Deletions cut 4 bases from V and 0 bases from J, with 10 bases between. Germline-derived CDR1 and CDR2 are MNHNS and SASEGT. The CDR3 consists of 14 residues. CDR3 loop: CASSGRQPSYEQYF. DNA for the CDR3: TGTGCCAGCAGTGGTAGACAGCCCTCCTACGAGCAGTACTTC.

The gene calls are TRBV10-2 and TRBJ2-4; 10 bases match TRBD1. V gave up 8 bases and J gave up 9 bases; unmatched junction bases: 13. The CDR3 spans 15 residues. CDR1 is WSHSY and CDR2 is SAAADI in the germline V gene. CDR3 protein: CASRPSGTGEGIQYF. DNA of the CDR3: TGCGCCAGCCGCCCCAGCGGGACAGGGGAAGGCATTCAGTACTTC.

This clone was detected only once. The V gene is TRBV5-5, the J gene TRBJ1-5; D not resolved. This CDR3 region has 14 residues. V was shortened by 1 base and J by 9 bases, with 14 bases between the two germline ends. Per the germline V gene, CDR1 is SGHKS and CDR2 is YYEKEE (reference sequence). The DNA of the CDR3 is TGTGCCAGCAGCTTGTACGGCAGACTCGGGCCCCAGCATTTT. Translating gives CASSLYGRLGPQHF.

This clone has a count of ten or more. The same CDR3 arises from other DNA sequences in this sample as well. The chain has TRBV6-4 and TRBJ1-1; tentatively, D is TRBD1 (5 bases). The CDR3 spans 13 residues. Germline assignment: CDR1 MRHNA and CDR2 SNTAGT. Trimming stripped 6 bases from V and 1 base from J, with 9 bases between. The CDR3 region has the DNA TGTGCCAGCAGGGACACCCCGAACACTGAAGCTTTCTTT. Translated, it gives CASRDTPNTEAFF.

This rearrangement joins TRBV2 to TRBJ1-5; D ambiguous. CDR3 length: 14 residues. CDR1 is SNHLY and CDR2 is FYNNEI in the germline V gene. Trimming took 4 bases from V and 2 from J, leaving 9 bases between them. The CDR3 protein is CASSVDLGNQPQHF. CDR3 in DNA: TGTGCCAGCAGTGTGGATCTTGGCAATCAGCCCCAGCATTTT.

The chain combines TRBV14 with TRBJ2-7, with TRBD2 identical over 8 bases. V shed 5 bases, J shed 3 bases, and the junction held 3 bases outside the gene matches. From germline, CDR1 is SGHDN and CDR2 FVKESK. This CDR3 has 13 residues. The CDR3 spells CASSFGTSYEQYF. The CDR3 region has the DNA TGTGCCAGCAGCTTCGGGACTAGCTACGAGCAGTACTTC.

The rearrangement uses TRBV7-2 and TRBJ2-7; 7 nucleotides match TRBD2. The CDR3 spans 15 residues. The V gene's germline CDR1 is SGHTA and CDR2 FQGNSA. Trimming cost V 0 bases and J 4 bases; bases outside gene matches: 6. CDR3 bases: TGTGCCAGCAGCTTAGCCGGGGGGACTCCTTACGAGCAGTACTTC. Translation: CASSLAGGTPYEQYF.

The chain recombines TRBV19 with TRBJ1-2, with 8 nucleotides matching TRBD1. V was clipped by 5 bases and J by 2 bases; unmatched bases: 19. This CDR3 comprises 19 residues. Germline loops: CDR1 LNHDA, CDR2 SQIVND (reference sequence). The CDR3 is CASSGDRGGVYDGNYGYTF. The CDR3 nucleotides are TGTGCCAGTAGTGGAGACAGGGGAGGCGTATACGACGGGAACTATGGCTACACCTTC. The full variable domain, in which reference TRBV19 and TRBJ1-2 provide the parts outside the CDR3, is DGGITQSPKYLFRKEGQNVTLSCEQNLNHDAMYWYRQDPGQGLRLIYYSQIVNDFQKGDIAEGYSVSREKKESFPLTVTSAQKNPTAFYLCASSGDRGGVYDGNYGYTFGSGTRLTVV.

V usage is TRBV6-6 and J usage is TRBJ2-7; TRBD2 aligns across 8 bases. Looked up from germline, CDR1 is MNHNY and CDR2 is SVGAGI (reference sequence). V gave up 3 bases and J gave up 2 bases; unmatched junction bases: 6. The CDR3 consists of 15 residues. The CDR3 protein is CASSYPGGAAYEQYF. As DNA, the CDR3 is TGTGCCAGCAGTTATCCGGGAGGGGCCGCCTACGAGCAGTACTTC.